Listed here is a single TCR beta chain. This entry is derived from a study of blood T cell repertoires in COVID-19. Study-level information: COVID-19 samples, acute and convalescent, were from the United States, Italy and Spain.

The CDR3 sequence is 14 residues long. Trimming stripped 6 bases from V and 5 bases from J, with 16 bases between. Germline CDR1 MNHEY, CDR2 SVGEGT. Using immunoSEQ multiplex PCR, the repertoire was profiled, and TCRdb retains in-frame clones only, with some absent. The sample lists around 500,000 clones, 80% to 90% occurring once. The sequence came from a human donor in a cohort sampled during active COVID-19. This sequence joins TRBV6-2 or TRBV6-3 and TRBJ2-5; D uncertain. Sequenced: peripheral blood. CDR3 nucleotide sequence: TGTGCCAGCAGCCCGAGGAGAGTGGAGGAGACCCAGTACTTC. Protein product: CASSPRRVEETQYF.